This T cell receptor beta chain was identified in a study of T cell clonotyping in hematopoietic cell transplantation (dated by TCRdb to 2020 to 2023). Some background on the complete study: In the study, around 140 blood samples were gathered from 35 to 45 consecutive transplant recipients and their related donors. Patients were recruited between late 2015 and early 2017 and followed until September 2020 or death. Results the study describes overall, beyond this receptor: After transplant, TCR diversity in recipients dropped, and pathologically expanded clonotypes climbed progressively between day 30 and day 180. The sample size was limited, and because cells were not sorted, the contributions of CD4 and CD8 repertoires could not be separated. Only a small fraction of recipient repertoires overlapped donor repertoires, with over 97% appearing de novo at the given depth. Inverse Simpson Index values from donors and from recipients before transplant predicted broader TCR repertoire diversity after transplant.

This clone was picked up one time. The clone's antigen remains unknown. Base-call qualities are not available, and no considerably larger clone is one nucleotide away. With the immunoSEQ assay, which is a bias-controlled multiplex PCR relying on V- and J-specific primers, TCR beta CDR3 regions were amplified from genomic DNA. A second PCR step added a proprietary barcode and Illumina adapter sequences to the CDR3 amplicons. CDR3 libraries were sequenced on an Illumina MiSeq instrument. The original methods were these. Export and quality control were handled in immunoSEQ Analyzer 3.0, while downstream analyses relied on R Bioconductor and Immunarch. Repertoire metrics were calculated using only productive rearrangements within the normalized downsampled data set. Pathologically expanded clonotypes were defined as those larger than 5 templates in the normalized cohort. The Inverse Simpson Index served as the measure of repertoire diversity. CMV-specificity analyses were carried out on the non-normalized data set to capture all clonotypes. The clones in this table, taken by TCRdb from immuneACCESS, are in-frame only. Not every clone is retained; where verified, under half of the shortfall comes from an unresolved V gene, and the cause of the rest is unknown. From that table come the V and J calls and clone size; the DNA was used to work out D and trimming. The sample profile shows tens of thousands of clones; about 95% of them were found once. Clones ranked in the top ten supply 0.85% of the sample.

CDR1 and CDR2 are drawn from the germline V gene: ENHRY, SYGVKD. The CDR3 measures 12 amino acids from cysteine to phenylalanine. The sequence is cut down to CDR3 DNA, 36 bases in frame from base 1. V is shortened by 0 bases, J by 1 base, and the region joining them spans 1 base. For TCR beta sequencing, blood samples came from the related transplant donors. Using Nuclei Lysis Solution, genomic DNA was extracted from unfractionated peripheral blood mononuclear cells that were either fresh or cryopreserved. The sequencing sample was made of peripheral blood mononuclear cells. This receptor was taken from a woman between 50 and 59 years old in good health. Some clones in this sample may be carry-over from other donors' samples. This sequence uses TRBV10-3 and TRBJ2-7, with the D gene not clear enough to name. The nucleotide sequence reads TGTGCCATCAGTGAGTCGTCCTACGAGCAGTACTTC. Translation gives CAISESSYEQYF.